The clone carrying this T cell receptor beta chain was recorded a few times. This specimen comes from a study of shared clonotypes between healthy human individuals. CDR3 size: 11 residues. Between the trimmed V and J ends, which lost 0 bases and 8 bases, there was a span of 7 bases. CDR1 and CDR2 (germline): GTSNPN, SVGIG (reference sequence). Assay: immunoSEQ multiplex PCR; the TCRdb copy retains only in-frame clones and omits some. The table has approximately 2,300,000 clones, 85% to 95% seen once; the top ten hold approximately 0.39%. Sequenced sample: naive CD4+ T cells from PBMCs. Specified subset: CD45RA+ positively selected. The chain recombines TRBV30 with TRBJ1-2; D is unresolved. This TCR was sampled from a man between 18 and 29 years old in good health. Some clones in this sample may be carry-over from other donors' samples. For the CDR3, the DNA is TGTGCCTGGAGTGTCCCGGGCGGCTACACCTTC. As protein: CAWSVPGGYTF.